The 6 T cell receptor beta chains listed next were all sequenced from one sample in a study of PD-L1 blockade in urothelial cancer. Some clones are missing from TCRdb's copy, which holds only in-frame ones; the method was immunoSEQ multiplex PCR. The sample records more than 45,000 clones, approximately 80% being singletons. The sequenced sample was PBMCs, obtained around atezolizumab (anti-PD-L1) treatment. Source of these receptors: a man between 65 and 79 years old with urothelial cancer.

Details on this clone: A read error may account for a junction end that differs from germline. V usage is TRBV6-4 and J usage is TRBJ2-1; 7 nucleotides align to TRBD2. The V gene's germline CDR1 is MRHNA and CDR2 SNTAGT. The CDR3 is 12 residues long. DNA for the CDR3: TGTGCCAGCAGTGACTCTGGACTAGGATTGATCTTC. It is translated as CASSDSGLGLIF.

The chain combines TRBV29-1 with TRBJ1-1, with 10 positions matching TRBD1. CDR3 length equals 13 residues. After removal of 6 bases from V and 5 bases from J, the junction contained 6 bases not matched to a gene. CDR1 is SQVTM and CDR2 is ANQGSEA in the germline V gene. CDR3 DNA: TGCAGCGTCGAGACAGGGGGCTCAACTGAAGCTTTCTTT. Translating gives CSVETGGSTEAFF.

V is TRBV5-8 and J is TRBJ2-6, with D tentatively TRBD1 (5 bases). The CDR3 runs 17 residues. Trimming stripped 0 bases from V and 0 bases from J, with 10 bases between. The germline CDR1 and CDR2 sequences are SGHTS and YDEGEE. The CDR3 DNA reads TGTGCCAGCAGCTTGGGACAGTTGGGCTCTGGGGCCAACGTCCTGACTTTC. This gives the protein CASSLGQLGSGANVLTF.

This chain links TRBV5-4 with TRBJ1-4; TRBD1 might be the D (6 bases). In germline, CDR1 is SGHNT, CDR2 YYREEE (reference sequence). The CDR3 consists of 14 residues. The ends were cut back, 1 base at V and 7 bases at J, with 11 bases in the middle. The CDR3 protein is CASSLTGGGEKLFF. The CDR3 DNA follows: TGTGCCAGCAGCTTGACGGGGGGCGGTGAAAAACTGTTTTTT.

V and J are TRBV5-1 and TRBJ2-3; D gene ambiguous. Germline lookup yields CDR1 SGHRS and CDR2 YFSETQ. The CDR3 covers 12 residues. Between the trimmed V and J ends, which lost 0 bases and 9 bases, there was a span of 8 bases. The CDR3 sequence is CASSLAGQTQYF. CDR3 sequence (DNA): TGCGCCAGCAGCTTGGCAGGTCAAACGCAGTATTTT.

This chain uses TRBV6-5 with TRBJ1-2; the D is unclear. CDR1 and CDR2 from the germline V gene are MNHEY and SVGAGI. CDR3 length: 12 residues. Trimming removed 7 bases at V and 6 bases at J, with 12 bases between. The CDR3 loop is CASKQDRDGYTF. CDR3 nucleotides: TGTGCCAGCAAACAAGACCGGGATGGCTACACCTTC.